These 30 T cell receptor beta chains came from one sample sequenced in a study of T cells in Graves' hyperthyroidism and ophthalmopathy. The TCR beta CDR3 regions underwent amplification using RNA transcripts as the source. The study used the HTBI primer set for a first-round RT-PCR of the TCR CDR3. TCRdb itself ran the multiplex PCR reads through MiXCR, one entry per CDR3 protein. The sample holds approximately 590,000 distinct CDR3 sequences, around 16% seen once. Sequencing input: blood. Receptor source: a woman under 40 with Graves' hyperthyroidism.

This clonotype has at least ten counts. CDR3 nucleotides: TGCGCCAGCAGCCCCGGGACAGGTGGGGCAGATACGCAGTATTTT. This encodes CASSPGTGGADTQYF. The genes are TRBV5-1 and TRBJ2-3; 8 positions match TRBD1. V gave up 4 bases and J gave up 4 bases; unmatched junction bases: 8. The CDR3 length is 15 residues. Per germline, CDR1 SGHRS and CDR2 YFSETQ.

The sample holds many counts of this clonotype. The chain joins TRBV7-8 to TRBJ2-5; 7 bases align to TRBD2. The germline CDR1 and CDR2 sequences are SGHVS and FQNEAQ. The CDR3 extends over 13 amino acids. V gave up 2 bases and J gave up 6 bases; unmatched junction bases: 3. Here the CDR3 reads CASSLMGGKTQYF. The CDR3 DNA reads TGTGCCAGCAGCTTAATGGGGGGGAAGACCCAGTACTTC.

This clonotype came up many times. CDR3 in amino acids: CSVVTDTQYF. CDR3 nucleotide sequence: TGCAGCGTCGTCACAGATACGCAGTATTTT. The V and J genes are TRBV29-1 and TRBJ2-3; no definite D call. In germline, CDR1 is SQVTM, CDR2 ANQGSEA. This CDR3 contains 10 residues. Trimming took off 6 bases at V and 2 bases at J, with 3 bases between the two ends.

This clonotype has a count of ten or more. The chain carries TRBV28 and TRBJ2-3; TRBD2 matches at 7 bases. CDR1 is MDHEN and CDR2 is SYDVKM in the germline V gene. The CDR3 runs 15 residues. Trimming cost V 8 bases and J 5 bases; bases outside gene matches: 13. This chain's CDR3 is CASDLRLARGDTQYF. CDR3 nucleotide sequence: TGTGCCAGCGACCTTCGACTAGCTCGGGGAGATACGCAGTATTTT. The full variable domain, completed using reference TRBV28 and TRBJ2-3, is DVKVTQSSRYLVKRTGEKVFLECVQDMDHENMFWYRQDPGLGLRLIYFSYDVKMKEKGDIPEGYSVSREKKERFSLILESASTNQTSMYLCASDLRLARGDTQYFGPGTRLTVL.

V and J are TRBV5-1 and TRBJ1-4, with D uncertain. The ends were cut back, 6 bases at V and 0 bases at J, with 9 bases in the middle. This CDR3 region has 14 residues. In germline, CDR1 is SGHRS, CDR2 YFSETQ. CDR3 nucleotides: TGCGCCAGCAAGCAGGCTACAACTAATGAAAAACTGTTTTTT. Translated, it gives CASKQATTNEKLFF.

J is TRBJ2-2 and V is TRBV18; D is unresolved. The germline gives CDR1 KGHSH, CDR2 LQKENI. V was trimmed by 3 bases and J by 0 bases, leaving 14 bases between them. This CDR3 comprises 17 residues. CDR3 bases: TGTGCCAGCTCACCGACGGCCTCCCGCCCGAACACCGGGGAGCTGTTTTTT. Residues: CASSPTASRPNTGELFF.

This clonotype was found many times. The chain links TRBV3-1 to TRBJ1-5, with unresolved D. CDR3 size: 15 residues. Trimming left V 0 bases short and J 5 bases short, with 11 bases between. Germline CDR1 reads LGHDT; CDR2 reads YNNKEL (reference sequence). CDR3 protein: CASSQDSGPYQPQHF. CDR3 nucleotide sequence: TGTGCCAGCAGCCAAGATTCTGGACCCTATCAGCCCCAGCATTTT.

This clonotype was observed many times. The chain uses TRBV3-1 and TRBJ1-5; D gene uncertain. Germline CDR1 and CDR2: LGHDT and YNNKEL (reference sequence). The CDR3 length is 15 residues. V was cut by 0 bases and J by 4 bases, with 10 bases left in between. CDR3 protein: CASSQDLEINQPQHF. In DNA form, the CDR3 reads TGTGCCAGCAGCCAAGATCTCGAGATTAATCAGCCCCAGCATTTT.

This clonotype has ten or more counts. The chain employs TRBV5-1 and TRBJ1-1, with D possibly matching TRBD1 (6 bases). This CDR3 region has 12 residues. Germline V gene sequence: CDR1 SGHRS, CDR2 YFSETQ. Trimming took off 4 bases at V and 5 bases at J, with 9 bases between the two ends. CDR3 nucleotides: TGCGCCAGCAGCCCCAGGGGTACTGAAGCTTTCTTT. It yields the protein CASSPRGTEAFF.

This clonotype has a handful of counts. The chain is built from TRBV4-2 and TRBJ2-7; the D is unclear. This CDR3 has 14 residues. Trimming took off 6 bases at V and 2 bases at J, with 14 bases between the two ends. CDR1 is LGHNA, CDR2 YNFKEQ, per germline. The CDR3 protein is CASSQSVPTYEQYF. The CDR3 nucleotides read TGTGCCAGCAGTCAATCGGTGCCAACCTACGAGCAGTACTTC.

V usage is TRBV15 and J usage is TRBJ2-3; maybe TRBD1 (7 bases). Germline CDR1 LNHNV, CDR2 YYDKDF (reference sequence). The CDR3 is 15 amino acids. The V gene lost 0 bases and the J gene lost 3 bases, with 10 bases spanning the gap. CDR3 DNA sequence: TGTGCCACCAGCAGAGAGACAGGGAGGACAGATACGCAGTATTTT. The encoded protein is CATSRETGRTDTQYF.

This clonotype was observed a few times. A much larger clone differs from this one at a single base, so this may be a read error. The chain combines TRBV7-2 with TRBJ2-7, with 8 bases fitting TRBD1. The length of the CDR3 is 15 residues. CDR1 and CDR2 (germline): SGHTA, FQGNSA. Trimming at V came to 4 bases and at J to 0 bases, leaving 5 bases not matched to a gene. The CDR3: CASSSPQGDSYEQYF. The DNA for the CDR3 is TGTGCCAGCAGCTCGCCACAGGGGGACTCCTACGAGCAGTACTTC.

The chain employs TRBV11-2 and TRBJ1-3; a possible D gene is TRBD1 (5 bases). The V gene's germline CDR1 is SGHAT and CDR2 FQNNGV. The CDR3 runs to 15 residues. V was cut by 5 bases and J by 2 bases, with 13 bases left in between. Written as DNA, the CDR3 is TGTGCCAGCAGCCCAAGTTCAGGGACTGGAAACACCATATATTTT. This gives the protein CASSPSSGTGNTIYF.

This clonotype was seen repeatedly, ten times or more. The chain recombines TRBV10-3 with TRBJ1-2, with TRBD1 as a possible D gene (6 bases). This CDR3 contains 13 residues. V was shortened by 3 bases and J by 8 bases, with 13 bases between the two germline ends. Germline values: CDR1 ENHRY, CDR2 SYGVKD. DNA of the CDR3: TGTGCCATCAGTGATCAACAGGGCAGCGGCTACACCTTC. Translated, it gives CAISDQQGSGYTF.

In the case of this clonotype: Since a much larger clone is just one base distant, this may be a read error. The chain combines TRBV5-1 with TRBJ2-2, with D perhaps matching TRBD1 (5 bases). The CDR3 runs to 13 residues. V was pared by 0 bases and J by 5 bases, with 5 bases between. Germline V CDR1 and CDR2: SGHRS, YFSETQ. The CDR3 region has the DNA TGCGCCAGCAGCTTGGGACAGACCGGGGAGCTGTTTTTT. Amino acids: CASSLGQTGELFF.

The chain is built from TRBV30 and TRBJ2-4; TRBD1 aligns across 10 bases. V lost 7 bases, J lost 11 bases, and 5 bases stayed unmatched. The V gene's germline CDR1 is GTSNPN and CDR2 SVGIG (reference sequence). The CDR3 has 11 residues. The CDR3 region is CAFRDRGFQYF. The DNA of the CDR3 is TGTGCCTTCCGGGACAGGGGCTTTCAGTACTTC.

This clonotype was counted at least ten times. The chain has TRBV12-3 or TRBV12-4 and TRBJ1-1, with 9 bases lining up with TRBD1. The CDR3 contains 16 residues. J was trimmed by 5 bases and V by 6 bases; bases with no gene match: 13. CDR3 nucleotide sequence: TGTGCCAGCAGGCTACAGGGGGCATTGGGGGGGACTGAAGCTTTCTTT. It is translated as CASRLQGALGGTEAFF.

Here the CDR3 reads CASSLGSGLADSYNEQFF. In DNA, the CDR3 is TGTGCCAGCAGCTTAGGTTCCGGACTAGCGGACTCCTACAATGAGCAGTTCTTC. The V gene is TRBV11-2, the J gene TRBJ2-1; the match to TRBD2 covers 10 bases. The CDR3 is 18 residues long. The ends lost 1 base at V and 0 bases at J; junction bases unmatched: 6. Germline CDR1 and CDR2: SGHAT and FQNNGV. Together with reference TRBV11-2 and TRBJ2-1, the CDR3 gives the full variable domain: EAGVAQSPRYKIIEKRQSVAFWCNPISGHATLYWYQQILGQGPKLLIQFQNNGVVDDSQLPKDRFSAERLKGVDSTLKIQPAKLEDSAVYLCASSLGSGLADSYNEQFFGPGTRLTVL.

The genes are TRBV20-1 and TRBJ2-2; a possible D gene is TRBD2 (6 bases). CDR1 is DFQATT, CDR2 SNEGSKA, per germline (reference sequence). CDR3 size: 17 residues. V was clipped by 4 bases and J by 6 bases, with 24 bases between them. The chain's CDR3 is CSAKVPRGGLEAGELFF. CDR3 nucleotide sequence: TGCAGTGCTAAAGTACCGCGGGGCGGGCTGGAGGCCGGGGAGCTGTTTTTT.

This clonotype was seen only a few times. The chain's CDR3 is CASSPRGHGYGYTF. In DNA, the CDR3 is TGTGCCAGCAGCCCCAGGGGGCATGGCTATGGCTACACCTTC. V and J are TRBV27 and TRBJ1-2; TRBD1 matches 8 bases. The germline gives CDR1 MNHEY, CDR2 SMNVEV (reference sequence). CDR3 length: 14 residues. The ends lost 6 bases at V and 4 bases at J; junction bases unmatched: 7.

This clonotype has at least ten counts. The chain employs TRBV5-1 and TRBJ2-7; D is unclear. Per germline, CDR1 SGHRS and CDR2 YFSETQ. The ends were cut back, 0 bases at V and 3 bases at J, with 7 bases in the middle. The CDR3 has 13 residues. The CDR3 spells CASSLGLLYEQYF. The DNA for the CDR3 is TGCGCCAGCAGCTTGGGACTGCTCTACGAGCAGTACTTC. The full variable domain, in which reference TRBV5-1 and TRBJ2-7 provide the parts outside the CDR3, is KAGVTQTPRYLIKTRGQQVTLSCSPISGHRSVSWYQQTPGQGLQFLFEYFSETQRNKGNFPGRFSGRQFSNSRSEMNVSTLELGDSALYLCASSLGLLYEQYFGPGTRLTVT.

The chain has TRBV27 and TRBJ2-3, with 8 nucleotides matching TRBD1. The CDR3 totals 14 residues. V trimming: 5 bases; J trimming: 6 bases; junction bases outside the gene matches: 7. Germline CDR1 and CDR2: MNHEY and SMNVEV (reference sequence). The CDR3 protein is CASSERQGMDTQYF. In DNA form, the CDR3 reads TGTGCCAGCAGTGAACGACAGGGGATGGATACGCAGTATTTT.

This clonotype has at least ten counts. The chain carries TRBV7-9 and TRBJ2-2; 13 bases align to TRBD2. The CDR3 sequence is 16 residues long. CDR1 SEHNR and CDR2 FQNEAQ come from the germline V gene (reference sequence). V lost 5 bases and J lost 8; bases outside the gene matches: 8. The CDR3 DNA reads as TGTGCCAGCAGCAGGACCGGGACTAGCGGGATTGGGGAGCTGTTTTTT. This translates into CASSRTGTSGIGELFF.

The table lists this clonotype with many counts. This sequence joins TRBV7-3 and TRBJ2-7; 7 positions agree with TRBD2. The CDR3 is made up of 15 amino acids. CDR1 is SGHTA and CDR2 is FQGTGA in the germline V gene. With V trimmed by 5 bases and J by 2 bases, 9 bases remained unmatched. CDR3 protein: CASSLWGGYTYEQYF. The CDR3 DNA is TGTGCCAGCAGCCTCTGGGGGGGATATACCTACGAGCAGTACTTC.

The chain employs TRBV7-3 and TRBJ1-2, with TRBD1 matching over 9 bases. The trim removed 4 bases at V and 8 bases at J, leaving 8 bases unmatched. Germline CDR1 SGHTA, CDR2 FQGTGA. This CDR3 is built from 14 residues. The chain's CDR3 is CASSSVAQGAGYTF. The CDR3 coding sequence is TGTGCCAGCAGCTCAGTAGCACAGGGGGCCGGCTACACCTTC.

In this sample, this clonotype turned up a few times. The chain has TRBV10-3 and TRBJ2-3; a possible D gene is TRBD2 (6 bases). Germline V CDR1 and CDR2: ENHRY, SYGVKD. The V and J ends lost 4 bases and 2 bases respectively, with 13 bases between them. The CDR3 consists of 15 residues. CDR3 loop: CAISVEGRDTDTQYF. The CDR3 coding sequence is TGTGCCATCAGTGTGGAAGGGCGGGACACAGATACGCAGTATTTT.

This clonotype has just a few counts. The V call is TRBV29-1, the J call TRBJ1-1; D gene unclear. V gave up 7 bases and J gave up 7 bases, with 13 bases separating them. CDR3 length: 11 amino acids. Germline lookup yields CDR1 SQVTM and CDR2 ANQGSEA. The CDR3 region has the DNA TGCAGCGCAGAAGGACGGCTTGAAGCTTTCTTT. Its translation is CSAEGRLEAFF. Supplemented by reference TRBV29-1 and TRBJ1-1, the full variable domain reads SAVISQKPSRDICQRGTSLTIQCQVDSQVTMMFWYRQQPGQSLTLIATANQGSEATYESGFVIDKFPISRPNLTFSTLTVSNMSPEDSSIYLCSAEGRLEAFFGQGTRLTVV.

There are many counts of this clonotype. CDR3 region: CASRLNSGTGELFF. CDR3 coding DNA: TGTGCCAGCAGGCTAAATAGCGGCACCGGGGAGCTGTTTTTT. This chain uses TRBV28 with TRBJ2-2, with D possibly being TRBD2 (6 bases). V lost 6 bases and J lost 4, with 12 bases in between. Germline loops: CDR1 MDHEN, CDR2 SYDVKM. The length of the CDR3 is 14 residues.

This clonotype has only a few counts. CDR3 DNA sequence: TGTGCCAGCAGCGTAGATGAGGGTTCCTACAATGAGCAGTTCTTC. This gives the protein CASSVDEGSYNEQFF. The chain has TRBV9 and TRBJ2-1; D possibly corresponds to TRBD2 (5 bases). Trimming left V 0 bases short and J 1 base short, with 8 bases between. CDR3 length: 15 amino acids. Per the germline V gene, CDR1 is SGDLS and CDR2 is YYNGEE.

J is TRBJ1-1 and V is TRBV6-1; D unresolved. Germline loops: CDR1 MNHNS, CDR2 SASEGT. Trimming stripped 4 bases from V and 4 bases from J, with 13 bases between. The CDR3 covers 14 residues. This CDR3 is CASSGSGSFTEAFF. In nucleotides, the CDR3 is TGTGCCAGCAGTGGATCCGGGTCCTTCACTGAAGCTTTCTTT.